The sequence of this T cell receptor beta chain was determined in a study of T cell repertoires in cytomegalovirus infection. As for the study in general: The authors relied on CMV epitopes, both recently identified HLA-C-restricted and well-studied HLA-B-restricted. Indications of both CMV infection and matching HLA type were provided by public TCR beta signatures. Study-wide points: HLA-C-restricted CMV-specific TCR beta clonotypes prevailed in the ex vivo response.

The germline CDR1 and CDR2 sequences are MNHEY and SVGEGT. The CDR3 is made up of 12 amino acids. V was clipped by 4 bases and J by 10 bases, with 8 bases between them. This clonotype was counted only a few times. Antigen: not known. Each CDR3 protein gets one entry after TCRdb re-called the reads with MiXCR. The sample lists 300,000 to 400,000 distinct CDR3 sequences, under 35% occurring once. The sequences come from cultured PBMCs, collected from culture after CMV antigen stimulation. The rearrangement links TRBV6-2 or TRBV6-3 to TRBJ1-6, with D uncertain. The TCR sequence derives from a human donor in good health (CMV status not recorded). Some clones in this sample may be carry-over from other donors' samples. CDR3 region: CASSSLGSPLHF. CDR3 DNA sequence: TGTGCCAGCAGTTCACTGGGCTCACCCCTCCACTTT.